The present TCR beta chain was sequenced within a study of cytomegalovirus exposure and HLA in healthy donors. Whole-study results and caveats: Among TCR beta chains, those listed as cytomegalovirus-associated numbered roughly 150. The authors judged a highly shared variant cluster likely a sequencing artifact.

Points on this clone: Antigen specificity is unknown.

The V gene's germline CDR1 is SGHRS and CDR2 YFSETQ. V lost 4 bases to trimming and J lost 0 bases; unmatched junction nucleotides: 6. The CDR3 loop spans 16 amino acids. Primers: 60 Vbeta forward and 13 Jbeta reverse. Generated by immunoSEQ multiplex PCR, the TCRdb table keeps only in-frame clones and is missing some. Here the sample spans over 150,000 clones, approximately 73% being singletons. The gene calls are TRBV5-1 and TRBJ2-1, with 8 bases aligning to TRBD2. The receptor was isolated from a man aged 50-60 years in good health and CMV-seronegative. The sequenced sample was PBMCs. The CDR3 spells CASSNSGASSYNEQFF. The CDR3 DNA reads TGCGCCAGCAGCAATAGCGGGGCCAGCTCCTACAATGAGCAGTTCTTC.